This T cell receptor beta chain was sequenced for a study of T cell repertoires in cytomegalovirus infection. Study-wide background: CMV infection and matching HLA type were both indicated by public TCR beta signatures.

Study-wide results and limits: The study identified carriers of CMV plus the relevant HLA from cumulative public TCR beta family frequency. Dominating the ex vivo response were TCR beta clonotypes that were CMV-specific and HLA-C-restricted.

This clonotype was found many times. Antigen specificity is unknown. MiXCR, applied by TCRdb to the reads, yields one record per CDR3 protein. The top ten hold 8.5% to 10% of the sample, which has some 390,000 distinct CDR3 sequences, about a sixth seen once. The germline gives CDR1 SNHLY, CDR2 FYNNEI. Trimming took 6 bases from V and 2 from J, leaving 12 bases between them. The CDR3 loop spans 14 amino acids. Input material: PBMCs. J is TRBJ2-3 and V is TRBV2, with D perhaps TRBD2 (6 bases). The receptor was isolated from a human donor in good health (CMV status not recorded). Some clones in this sample may be carry-over from other donors' samples. CDR3 in amino acids: CASRGGLYTDTQYF. CDR3 in DNA: TGTGCCAGCAGGGGAGGACTTTACACAGATACGCAGTATTTT.